These T cell receptor beta chains were read from a single sample in a study of T-cell reconstitution after alpha-beta-depleted transplantation in children. TCRdb re-called the PCR reads with MiXCR, one entry per CDR3 protein. The sample holds about 540,000 distinct CDR3 sequences, 18% seen once. The sequencing here drew on PBMCs from the stem cell graft donor, taken from the stem cell graft. These receptors were taken from a human donor who donated a stem cell graft to a child with acute lymphoblastic leukemia. Each CDR3 is given with its conserved first and last residue. The D gene is left open where the match is weak. Size is omitted from some rows. Given values are once, few, many or a class for expanded clones.

v_gene	j_gene	d_gene	abundance	CDR3nt	CDR3aa
TRBV7-9	TRBJ2-7	.	few	TGTGCCAGCAGCTCGACGCGGACCTACGAGCAGTACTTC	CASSSTRTYEQYF
TRBV5-1	TRBJ1-1	TRBD1	.	TGCGCCAGCAGCTTGGAAGTGTGGACAGGGAAGAGGGAAGCTTTCTTT	CASSLEVWTGKREAFF
TRBV5-6	TRBJ1-5	.	.	TGTGCCAGCAGCTCAACGGGGACGGGCAATCAGCCCCAGCATTTT	CASSSTGTGNQPQHF
TRBV3-1	TRBJ1-2	.	.	TGTGCCAGCAGCCGCACTAGACCCACAGAGAATTATGGCTACACCTTC	CASSRTRPTENYGYTF
TRBV3-1	TRBJ2-1	.	.	TGTGCCAGCACCCAAGATGACGCAGGGGAGGAACGGGGTCCGTACAATGAGCAGTTCTTC	CASTQDDAGEERGPYNEQFF
TRBV30	TRBJ2-5	.	few	TGTGCCTGGAGTGCCGGCAGGACCCTTCAAGAGACCCAGTACTTC	CAWSAGRTLQETQYF
TRBV4-2	TRBJ2-5	TRBD2	.	TGTGCCAGCAGCCAAGATCGAGCGGGAGGGCTGGAGACCCAGTACTTC	CASSQDRAGGLETQYF
TRBV15	TRBJ2-1	.	many	TGTGCCACCAGCAGAGTAGGCAATGAGCAGTTCTTC	CATSRVGNEQFF
TRBV7-6	TRBJ2-7	TRBD1	.	TGTGCCAGCAGCGGGGGACAGGGAGGCCATTACGAGCAGTACTTC	CASSGGQGGHYEQYF
TRBV20-1	TRBJ2-1	.	.	TGCAGTGCTTTGGGGGCAGGGGACCTACTTACCTACAATGAGCAGTTCTTC	CSALGAGDLLTYNEQFF
TRBV29-1	TRBJ2-5	TRBD2	.	TGCAGCGTTCGAGGACTAGCGGGACTCGATCAAGAGACCCAGTACTTC	CSVRGLAGLDQETQYF
TRBV4-1	TRBJ1-1	TRBD1	.	TGCGCCAGCAGCCAAGTAGGGGGCTGGAGTACTGAAGCTTTCTTT	CASSQVGGWSTEAFF
TRBV29-1	TRBJ2-1	.	few	TGCAGCGTCCCCGGGACTCCTCCGGATCGAAGCTCCTACAATGAGCAGTTCTTC	CSVPGTPPDRSSYNEQFF
TRBV7-9	TRBJ2-1	.	.	TGTGCCAGCAGCTCCGAACTAGGAAGTATTTACAATGAGCAGTTCTTC	CASSSELGSIYNEQFF
TRBV3-1	TRBJ2-7	.	few	TGTGCCAGCAGCCCGCTAAGCGGGCCCTACGAGCAGTACTTC	CASSPLSGPYEQYF
TRBV7-9	TRBJ2-3	TRBD2	many	TGTGCCAGCAGCTGGACGCGGGGGGGCAACACAGATACGCAGTATTTT	CASSWTRGGNTDTQYF
TRBV11-3	TRBJ2-3	TRBD1	few	TGTGCCAGCAGCTACCGCCCGGGACAGGGAAACACAGATACGCAGTATTTT	CASSYRPGQGNTDTQYF
TRBV11-2	TRBJ2-1	TRBD2	few	TGTGCCAGCAGCCGCGGTTGGACTAGCCCAAATGAGCAGTTCTTC	CASSRGWTSPNEQFF
TRBV5-1	TRBJ2-1	TRBD2	.	TGCGCCAGCAGCTTGGCCCTACTAGCGGGAGGGCCGTCCTACAATGAGCAGTTCTTC	CASSLALLAGGPSYNEQFF
TRBV11-2	TRBJ2-1	.	few	TGTGCCAGCAGCCAATATGGAAATGAGCAGTTCTTC	CASSQYGNEQFF
TRBV9	TRBJ1-1	.	.	TGTGCCAGCAGCGTAGGCGGGGCGAGGGACACTGAAGCTTTCTTT	CASSVGGARDTEAFF
TRBV5-1	TRBJ2-1	.	.	TGCGCCAGCAGCGAAATCAGGGGCTACAATGAGCAGTTCTTC	CASSEIRGYNEQFF
TRBV29-1	TRBJ2-7	.	.	TGCAGCGTTGAAGAACTAACTAATACTTTCTCCTACGAGCAGTACTTC	CSVEELTNTFSYEQYF